This TCR beta chain is drawn from a study of human T cells and chemical hapten exposure. Study-wide background: A mostly female patient group had alopecia areata, totalis or universalis.

One entry per CDR3 protein results from TCRdb running MiXCR on the RACE reads. The data hold about 52,000 distinct CDR3 sequences, with roughly 9.6% observed a single time. At least ten counts were recorded for this clonotype. Specified time point: patch test 1, 2 weeks after DPC sensitization. Treatment defined: therapeutic diphenylcyclopropenone sensitization with weekly scalp DPC. Someone pulled total RNA out of unfractionated whole blood. The germline gives CDR1 KGHSH, CDR2 LQKENI. This CDR3 spans 13 amino acids. With 5 bases removed from V and 3 bases from J, the gap between germline ends came to 8 bases.

Sequenced material: whole blood, taken in connection with sensitization to the hapten diphenylcyclopropenone (DPC). The sequence was obtained from a woman aged 40 to 50 with alopecia areata. Some clones in this sample may be carry-over from other donors' samples. The V and J genes are TRBV18 and TRBJ1-5; D perhaps matches TRBD1 (6 bases). In DNA, the CDR3 is TGTGCCAGCTCAGCAGGGGTCAATCAGCCCCAGCATTTT. It translates to CASSAGVNQPQHF. The whole variable domain, filled in from reference TRBV18 and TRBJ1-5, reads NAGVMQNPRHLVRRRGQEARLRCSPMKGHSHVYWYRQLPEEGLKFMVYLQKENIIDESGMPKERFSAEFPKEGPSILRIQQVVRGDSAAYFCASSAGVNQPQHFGDGTRLSIL.